Given below is one T cell receptor (beta chain) in context. There is no known antigen for this receptor. No base qualities exist here, and no much larger clone lies one base off it. This record comes from a study of T cell changes during pregnancy in multiple sclerosis (dated by TCRdb to between 2018 and 2021). Concerning the study at large: The study examined how the T cell repertoire changed over the course of pregnancy in women with multiple sclerosis.

Preparation of the library involved the immunoSEQ multiplex PCR assay. Imported from immuneACCESS, the table was reduced by TCRdb to in-frame sequences with V and J called. These copies leave out some clones; in studies compared against another copy, an unresolved V gene accounts for under half, and the cause of the remainder is not known. Here the sample has just under 85,000 clones; 91% occur a single time. Over 2% of the sample lies in the top ten. The sequence was obtained from a female donor with multiple sclerosis, enrolled in a pregnancy study. This material consisted of peripheral blood, taken in the first trimester of pregnancy.

The DNA is TGTGCCAGCAGCTTAAGGGGACTAGCGGGGGGAGAAGATGAGCAGTTCTTC. The encoded protein is CASSLRGLAGGEDEQFF. The chain is encoded by TRBV7-9 joined to TRBJ2-1, and TRBD2 aligns with 15 junction nucleotides. CDR1 and CDR2, per the germline V gene (reference sequence), are SEHNR and FQNEAQ. V trim: 2 bases; J trim: 8 bases; unmatched bases: 7. Its CDR3 holds 17 amino acids, cysteine through phenylalanine. CDR3 DNA is the only sequence kept; it has 51 bases, read in frame from the first base.